The rows below give T cell receptor beta chains drawn from one sample of a study of control samples from healthy donors and cancer patients. The table came from immunoSEQ multiplex PCR; TCRdb's copy has only in-frame clones and leaves some out. The table includes 100,000 to 150,000 clones, just under 95% detected once. Sequences were obtained from blood. These receptors were collected from a man aged 18 to 29 in good health. Each CDR3 is given with its conserved first and last residue. Fields, in order: clone size, V gene, D gene, J gene, CDR3 protein, CDR3 DNA. The D gene is left open where the match is weak. Expanded clones are given a class, and other clones once, few, many or no size at all.

size: -
V: TRBV11-2
D: -
J: TRBJ2-5
CDR3: CASSSQPQYF
DNA: TGTGCCAGCAGCTCCCAGCCCCAGTACTTC

size: once
V: TRBV18
D: -
J: TRBJ1-3
CDR3: CASSPPLGSGNTIYF
DNA: TGTGCCAGCTCACCACCACTAGGGTCTGGAAACACCATATATTTT

size: -
V: TRBV2
D: -
J: TRBJ2-7
CDR3: CASRENEYYEQYF
DNA: TGTGCCAGCAGAGAAAACGAATACTACGAGCAGTACTTC

size: -
V: TRBV29-1
D: -
J: TRBJ1-1
CDR3: CSVLPPRVNTEAFF
DNA: TGCAGCGTCCTACCCCCGAGGGTGAACACTGAAGCTTTCTTT

size: -
V: TRBV5-1
D: -
J: TRBJ1-1
CDR3: CASSLGTLDSTEAFF
DNA: TGCGCCAGCAGCTTGGGGACTTTGGACAGTACTGAAGCTTTCTTT

size: -
V: TRBV11-3
D: TRBD2
J: TRBJ2-5
CDR3: CASSLLAGGLETQYF
DNA: TGTGCCAGCAGCTTACTAGCGGGGGGCCTGGAGACCCAGTACTTC

size: -
V: TRBV5-5
D: -
J: TRBJ2-7
CDR3: CASSLRQASYEQYF
DNA: TGTGCCAGCAGCTTGAGACAGGCCTCCTACGAGCAGTACTTC

size: once
V: TRBV6-5
D: -
J: TRBJ1-6
CDR3: CASAIGTSPLHF
DNA: TGTGCCAGTGCAATAGGGACTTCACCCCTCCACTTT

size: once
V: TRBV5-3
D: TRBD2
J: TRBJ2-4
CDR3: CARSLVGLAGLAKNIQYF
DNA: TGTGCCAGAAGCTTGGTAGGACTAGCGGGTTTAGCCAAAAACATTCAGTACTTC

size: -
V: TRBV21-1
D: -
J: TRBJ2-7
CDR3: CASSIQGDVKKQYF
DNA: TGTGCCAGCAGCATTCAAGGAGACGTGAAGAAGCAGTACTTC

size: -
V: TRBV12-5
D: TRBD1
J: TRBJ1-3
CDR3: CASGLDGTVGNTIYF
DNA: TGTGCTAGTGGTTTGGACGGGACAGTTGGAAACACCATATATTTT

size: -
V: TRBV24-1
D: TRBD1
J: TRBJ2-1
CDR3: CATSDTGTGFDEQFF
DNA: TGTGCCACCAGTGATACCGGGACAGGGTTCGATGAGCAGTTCTTC

size: -
V: TRBV5-1
D: -
J: TRBJ2-2
CDR3: CASSLSRNTGELFF
DNA: TGCGCCAGCAGCCTCAGCCGGAACACCGGGGAGCTGTTTTTT

size: once
V: TRBV3-1/TRBV3-2
D: -
J: TRBJ2-3
CDR3: CASSQDPTDTQYF
DNA: TGTGCCAGCAGCCAGGACCCCACAGATACGCAGTATTTT

size: -
V: TRBV5-1
D: -
J: TRBJ1-1
CDR3: CASSGDPNTEAFF
DNA: TGCGCCAGCAGCGGGGACCCTAACACTGAAGCTTTCTTT

size: once
V: TRBV3-1/TRBV3-2
D: -
J: TRBJ2-1
CDR3: CASSRPKSSYNEQFF
DNA: TGTGCCAGCAGCCGCCCTAAGAGCTCCTACAATGAGCAGTTCTTC

size: -
V: TRBV29-1
D: TRBD1
J: TRBJ2-3
CDR3: CSVTTLWGQGLIDTQYF
DNA: TGCAGCGTCACGACCCTGTGGGGACAGGGACTAATAGATACGCAGTATTTT

size: -
V: TRBV7-2
D: -
J: TRBJ1-2
CDR3: CASSLGQGYGYTF
DNA: TGTGCCAGCAGCTTGGGGCAGGGCTATGGCTACACCTTC

size: -
V: TRBV27
D: -
J: TRBJ2-3
CDR3: CASSLGQGTTQYF
DNA: TGTGCCAGCAGTTTAGGCCAGGGGACTACGCAGTATTTT

size: -
V: TRBV3-1/TRBV3-2
D: TRBD1
J: TRBJ2-1
CDR3: CASSQGGQLRNEQFF
DNA: TGTGCCAGCAGCCAAGGGGGACAGCTTCGCAATGAGCAGTTCTTC

size: -
V: TRBV6-6
D: -
J: TRBJ1-4
CDR3: CASSQTATNEKLFF
DNA: TGTGCCAGCAGTCAGACCGCAACTAATGAAAAACTGTTTTTT

size: -
V: TRBV24-1
D: -
J: TRBJ2-1
CDR3: CATSDPAVVEGEQFF
DNA: TGTGCCACCAGTGACCCGGCGGTTGTCGAAGGTGAGCAGTTCTTC

size: -
V: TRBV19
D: -
J: TRBJ2-1
CDR3: CASKGSYNEQFF
DNA: TGTGCCAGCAAAGGGTCCTACAATGAGCAGTTCTTC

size: -
V: TRBV4-1
D: -
J: TRBJ1-2
CDR3: CASSQRTGFRNYGYTF
DNA: TGCGCCAGCAGCCAAAGAACAGGGTTCCGAAACTATGGCTACACCTTC

size: -
V: TRBV30
D: -
J: TRBJ2-3
CDR3: CASLTGHTDTQYF
DNA: TGTGCCAGCTTGACAGGACACACAGATACGCAGTATTTT

size: -
V: TRBV19
D: -
J: TRBJ1-6
CDR3: CASRQGAGNSPLHF
DNA: TGTGCCAGTAGACAAGGGGCTGGTAATTCACCCCTCCACTTT

size: -
V: TRBV4-1
D: TRBD2
J: TRBJ2-1
CDR3: CASSRGLAGGHEQFF
DNA: TGCGCCAGCAGCCGGGGACTAGCGGGGGGCCATGAGCAGTTCTTC